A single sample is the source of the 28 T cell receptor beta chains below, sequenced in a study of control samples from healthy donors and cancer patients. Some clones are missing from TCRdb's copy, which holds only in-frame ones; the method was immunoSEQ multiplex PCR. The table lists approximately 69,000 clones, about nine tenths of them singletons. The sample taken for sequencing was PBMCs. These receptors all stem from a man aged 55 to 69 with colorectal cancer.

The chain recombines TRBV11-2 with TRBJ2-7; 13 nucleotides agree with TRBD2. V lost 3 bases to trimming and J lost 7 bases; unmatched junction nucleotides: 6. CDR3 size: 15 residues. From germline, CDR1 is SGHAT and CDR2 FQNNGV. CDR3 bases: TGTGCCAGCAGCTTCACTAGCGGGGGGGCAGGGGAGCAGTACTTC. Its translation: CASSFTSGGAGEQYF. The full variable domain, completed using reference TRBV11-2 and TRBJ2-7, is EAGVAQSPRYKIIEKRQSVAFWCNPISGHATLYWYQQILGQGPKLLIQFQNNGVVDDSQLPKDRFSAERLKGVDSTLKIQPAKLEDSAVYLCASSFTSGGAGEQYFGPGTRLTVT.

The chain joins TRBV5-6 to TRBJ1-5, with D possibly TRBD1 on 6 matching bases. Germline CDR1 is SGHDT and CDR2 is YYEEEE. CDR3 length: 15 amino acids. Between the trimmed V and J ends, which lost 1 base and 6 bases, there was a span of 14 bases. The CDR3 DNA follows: TGTGCCAGCAGCTTGTTTACAGGGCTCGCTCAGCCCCAGCATTTT. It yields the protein CASSLFTGLAQPQHF.

The CDR3 reads CASSGGLAGGFRYF. CDR3 nucleotides: TGTGCCAGCAGTGGTGGACTAGCGGGGGGCTTTCGGTACTTC. V usage is TRBV6-2 or TRBV6-3 and J usage is TRBJ2-7, with 14 bases lining up with TRBD2. The trim removed 5 bases at V and 12 bases at J, leaving 9 bases unmatched. The CDR3 contains 14 residues. Germline V gene data show CDR1 as MNHEY and CDR2 as SVGEGT.

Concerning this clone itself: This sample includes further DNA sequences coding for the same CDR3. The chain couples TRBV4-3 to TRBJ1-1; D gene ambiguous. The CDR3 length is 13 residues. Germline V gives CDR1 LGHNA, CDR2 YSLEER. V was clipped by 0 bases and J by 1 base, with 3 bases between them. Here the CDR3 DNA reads TGCGCCAGCAGCCAAGACAGGAACACTGAAGCTTTCTTT. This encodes CASSQDRNTEAFF.

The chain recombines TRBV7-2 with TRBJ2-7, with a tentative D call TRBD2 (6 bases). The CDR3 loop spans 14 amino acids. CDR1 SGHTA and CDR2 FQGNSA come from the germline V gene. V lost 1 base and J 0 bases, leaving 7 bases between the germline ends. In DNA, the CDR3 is TGTGCCAGCAGCTTAGTCGGGGGCTCCTACGAGCAGTACTTC. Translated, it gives CASSLVGGSYEQYF.

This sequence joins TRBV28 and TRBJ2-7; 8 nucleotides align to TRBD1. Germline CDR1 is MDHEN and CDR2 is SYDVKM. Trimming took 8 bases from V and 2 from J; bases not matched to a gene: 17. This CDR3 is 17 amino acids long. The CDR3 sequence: CASGGTAGTGATYEQYF. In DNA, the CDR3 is TGTGCCAGCGGCGGAACGGCCGGGACAGGAGCCACCTACGAGCAGTACTTC.

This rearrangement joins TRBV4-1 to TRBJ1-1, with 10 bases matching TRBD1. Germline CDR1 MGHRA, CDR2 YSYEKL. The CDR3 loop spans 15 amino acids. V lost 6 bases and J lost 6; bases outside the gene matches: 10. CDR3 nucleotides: TGCGCCAGCAGACCTGACAGGGGGCGTTTAGCTGAAGCTTTCTTT. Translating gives CASRPDRGRLAEAFF.

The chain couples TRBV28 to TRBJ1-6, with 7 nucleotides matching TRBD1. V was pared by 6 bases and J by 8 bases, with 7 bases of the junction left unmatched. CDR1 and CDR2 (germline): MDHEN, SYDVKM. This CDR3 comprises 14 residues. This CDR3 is CASSIQGQDSPLHF. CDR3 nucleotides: TGTGCCAGCAGCATACAGGGGCAGGATTCACCCCTCCACTTT.

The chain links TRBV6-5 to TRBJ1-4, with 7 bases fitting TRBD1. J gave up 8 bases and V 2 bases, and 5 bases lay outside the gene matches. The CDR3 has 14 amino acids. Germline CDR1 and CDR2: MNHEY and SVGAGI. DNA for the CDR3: TGTGCCAGCAGTTACGAGCAGGGGGTGGAAAAACTGTTTTTT. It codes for CASSYEQGVEKLFF.

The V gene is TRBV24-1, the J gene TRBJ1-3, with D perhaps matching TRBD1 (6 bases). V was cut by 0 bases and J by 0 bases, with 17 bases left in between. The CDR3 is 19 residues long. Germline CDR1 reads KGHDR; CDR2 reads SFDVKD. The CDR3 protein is CATSDLGLGQGSSGNTIYF. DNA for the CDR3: TGTGCCACCAGTGATTTGGGATTGGGCCAGGGGAGCTCTGGAAACACCATATATTTT.

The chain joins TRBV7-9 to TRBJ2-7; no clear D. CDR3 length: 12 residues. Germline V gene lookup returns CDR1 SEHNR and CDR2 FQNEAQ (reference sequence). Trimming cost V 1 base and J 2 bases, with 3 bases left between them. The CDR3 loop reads CASSLGAYEQYF. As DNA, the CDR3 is TGTGCCAGCAGCTTAGGGGCCTACGAGCAGTACTTC. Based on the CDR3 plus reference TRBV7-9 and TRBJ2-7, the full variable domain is DTGVSQNPRHKITKRGQNVTFRCDPISEHNRLYWYRQTLGQGPEFLTYFQNEAQLEKSRLLSDRFSAERPKGSFSTLEIQRTEQGDSAMYLCASSLGAYEQYFGPGTRLTVT.

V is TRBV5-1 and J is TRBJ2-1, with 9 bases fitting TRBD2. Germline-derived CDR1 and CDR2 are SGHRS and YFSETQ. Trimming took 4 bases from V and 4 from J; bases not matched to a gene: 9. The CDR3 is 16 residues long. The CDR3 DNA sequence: TGCGCCAGCAGCACCTTACTAGCGGGTACTTACAATGAGCAGTTCTTC. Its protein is CASSTLLAGTYNEQFF.

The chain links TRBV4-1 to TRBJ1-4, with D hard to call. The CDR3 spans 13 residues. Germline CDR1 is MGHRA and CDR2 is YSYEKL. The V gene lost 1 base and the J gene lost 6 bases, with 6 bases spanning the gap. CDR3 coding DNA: TGCGCCAGCAGCCAAGGCGTATATGAAAAACTGTTTTTT. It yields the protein CASSQGVYEKLFF.

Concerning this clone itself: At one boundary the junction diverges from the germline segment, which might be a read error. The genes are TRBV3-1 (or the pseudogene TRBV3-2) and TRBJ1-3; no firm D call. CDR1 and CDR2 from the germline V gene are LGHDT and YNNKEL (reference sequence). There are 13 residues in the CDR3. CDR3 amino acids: CASSQEERNSIYF. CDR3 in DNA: TGTGCCAGCAGCCAAGAAGAGAGAAACTCCATATATTTT.

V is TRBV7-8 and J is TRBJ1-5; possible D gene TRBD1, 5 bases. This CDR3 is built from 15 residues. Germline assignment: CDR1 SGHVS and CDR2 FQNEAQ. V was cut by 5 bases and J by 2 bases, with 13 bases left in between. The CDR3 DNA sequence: TGTGCCAGCAGCCCGGGACGGGAGGGCAATCAGCCCCAGCATTTT. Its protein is CASSPGREGNQPQHF.

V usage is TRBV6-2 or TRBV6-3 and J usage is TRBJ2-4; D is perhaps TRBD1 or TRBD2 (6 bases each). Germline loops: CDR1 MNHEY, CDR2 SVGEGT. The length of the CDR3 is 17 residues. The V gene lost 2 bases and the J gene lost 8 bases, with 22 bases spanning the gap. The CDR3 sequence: CASSYPRVRGRMDIQYF. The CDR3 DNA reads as TGTGCCAGCAGTTACCCACGGGTTCGGGGGCGCATGGACATTCAGTACTTC.

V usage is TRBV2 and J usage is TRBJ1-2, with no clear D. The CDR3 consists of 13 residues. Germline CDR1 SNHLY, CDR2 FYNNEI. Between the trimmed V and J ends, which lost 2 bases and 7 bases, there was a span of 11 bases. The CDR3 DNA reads TGTGCCAGCAGTGAAAGGGCAGCCGGTGGCTACACCTTC. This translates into CASSERAAGGYTF.

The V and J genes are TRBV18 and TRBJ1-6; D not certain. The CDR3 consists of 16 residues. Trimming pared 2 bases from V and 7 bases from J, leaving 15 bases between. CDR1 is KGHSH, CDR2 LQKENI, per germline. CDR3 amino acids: CASSPALKAGNSPLHF. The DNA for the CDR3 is TGTGCCAGCTCACCAGCGTTAAAGGCCGGAAATTCACCCCTCCACTTT.

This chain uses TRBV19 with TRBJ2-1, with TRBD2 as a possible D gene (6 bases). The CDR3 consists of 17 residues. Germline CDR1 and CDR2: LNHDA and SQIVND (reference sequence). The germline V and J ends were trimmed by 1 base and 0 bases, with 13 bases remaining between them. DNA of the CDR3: TGTGCCAGTAGTATAGGGAATAGCGGAAGCTCCTACAATGAGCAGTTCTTC. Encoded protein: CASSIGNSGSSYNEQFF.

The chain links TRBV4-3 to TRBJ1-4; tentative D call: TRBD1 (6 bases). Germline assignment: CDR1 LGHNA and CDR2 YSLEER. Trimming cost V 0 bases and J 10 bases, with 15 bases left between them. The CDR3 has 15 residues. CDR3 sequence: CASSQEGGREGKLFF. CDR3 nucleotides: TGCGCCAGCAGCCAAGAAGGGGGGCGTGAGGGAAAACTGTTTTTT.

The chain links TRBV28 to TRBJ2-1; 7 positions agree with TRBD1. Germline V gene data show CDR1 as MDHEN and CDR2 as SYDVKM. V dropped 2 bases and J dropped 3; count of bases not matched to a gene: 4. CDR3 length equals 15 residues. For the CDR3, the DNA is TGTGCCAGCAGTTTACACGGGACAGTCTACAATGAGCAGTTCTTC. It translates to CASSLHGTVYNEQFF.

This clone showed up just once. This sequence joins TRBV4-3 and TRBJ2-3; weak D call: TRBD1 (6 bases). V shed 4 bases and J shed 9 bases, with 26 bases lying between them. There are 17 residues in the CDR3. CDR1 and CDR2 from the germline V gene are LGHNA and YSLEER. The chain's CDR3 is CASSRTALMDRPQTQYF. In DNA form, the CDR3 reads TGCGCCAGCAGCCGAACCGCCTTGATGGACAGACCTCAAACGCAGTATTTT.

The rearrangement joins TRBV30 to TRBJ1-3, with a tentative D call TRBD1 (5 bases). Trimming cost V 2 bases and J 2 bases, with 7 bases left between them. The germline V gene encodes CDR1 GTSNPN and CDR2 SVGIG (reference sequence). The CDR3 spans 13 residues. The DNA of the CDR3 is TGTGCCTGGAGTCCAGGGACTGGAAACACCATATATTTT. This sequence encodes CAWSPGTGNTIYF.

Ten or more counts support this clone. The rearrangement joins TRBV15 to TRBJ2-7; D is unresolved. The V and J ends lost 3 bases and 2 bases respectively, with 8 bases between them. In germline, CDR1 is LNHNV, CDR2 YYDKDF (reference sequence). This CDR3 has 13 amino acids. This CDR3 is CATSRKGAYEQYF. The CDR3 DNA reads TGTGCCACCAGCAGGAAAGGTGCCTACGAGCAGTACTTC.

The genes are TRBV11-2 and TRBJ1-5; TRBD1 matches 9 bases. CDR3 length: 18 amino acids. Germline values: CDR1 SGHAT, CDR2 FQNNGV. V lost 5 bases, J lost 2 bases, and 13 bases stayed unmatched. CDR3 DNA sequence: TGTGCCAGCAGCAAAGGGGGCACAGGGGGCTCGGGCAATCAGCCCCAGCATTTT. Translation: CASSKGGTGGSGNQPQHF.

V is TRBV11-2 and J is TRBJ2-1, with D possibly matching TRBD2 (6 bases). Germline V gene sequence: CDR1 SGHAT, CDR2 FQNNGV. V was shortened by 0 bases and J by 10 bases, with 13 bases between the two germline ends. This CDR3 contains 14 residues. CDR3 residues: CASSLEVKGREQFF. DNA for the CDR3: TGTGCCAGCAGCTTAGAGGTGAAGGGGAGGGAGCAGTTCTTC.

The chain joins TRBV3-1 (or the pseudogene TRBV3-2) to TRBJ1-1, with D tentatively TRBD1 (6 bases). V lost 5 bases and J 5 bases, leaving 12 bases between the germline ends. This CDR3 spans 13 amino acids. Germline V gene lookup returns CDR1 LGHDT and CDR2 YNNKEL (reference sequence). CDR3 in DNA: TGTGCCAGCAGCAAACAGGGTTCGACTGAAGCTTTCTTT. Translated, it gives CASSKQGSTEAFF.

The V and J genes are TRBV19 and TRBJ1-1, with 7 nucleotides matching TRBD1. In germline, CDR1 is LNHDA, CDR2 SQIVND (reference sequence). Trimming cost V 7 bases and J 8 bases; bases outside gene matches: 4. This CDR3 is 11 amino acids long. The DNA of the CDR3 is TGTGCCAGTACGAGGGGGCAGGAAGCTTTCTTT. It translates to CASTRGQEAFF.